The T cell receptor beta chain under discussion was sequenced for a study of circulating tumor DNA in untreated peripheral T-cell lymphoma. Study-wide results and limits: Tumor-specific clonotypes: identified in approximately 80% of patients, 85% to 90% of baseline tissues.

The tumor tissue sample was taken at baseline before any treatment. Clones were read by immunoSEQ multiplex PCR, and TCRdb kept only the in-frame ones, dropping some. The table includes thousands of clones, about 76% detected once. Of note for this clone: The antigen is unknown.

V lost 5 bases to trimming and J lost 5 bases, with 11 bases between them. Germline V gives CDR1 SQVTM, CDR2 ANQGSEA. The CDR3 is made up of 12 amino acids. The rearrangement links TRBV29-1 to TRBJ2-3; D might be TRBD2 (6 bases). The sequencing sample was made of tumor tissue. The TCR comes from a human donor with peripheral T-cell lymphoma. The CDR3 sequence is CSVRKGGDTQYF. CDR3 coding DNA: TGCAGCGTTAGAAAGGGAGGAGATACGCAGTATTTT.